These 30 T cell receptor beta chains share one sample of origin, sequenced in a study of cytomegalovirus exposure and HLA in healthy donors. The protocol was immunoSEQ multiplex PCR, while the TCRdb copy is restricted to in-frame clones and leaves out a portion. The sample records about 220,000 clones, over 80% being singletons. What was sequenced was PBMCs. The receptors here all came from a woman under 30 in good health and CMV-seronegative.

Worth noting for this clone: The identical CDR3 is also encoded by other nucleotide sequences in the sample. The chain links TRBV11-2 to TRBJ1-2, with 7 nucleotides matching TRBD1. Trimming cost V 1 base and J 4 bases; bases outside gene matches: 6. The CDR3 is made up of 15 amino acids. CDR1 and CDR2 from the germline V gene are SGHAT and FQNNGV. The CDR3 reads CASSLGGGAGYGYTF. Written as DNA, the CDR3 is TGTGCCAGCAGCTTAGGAGGGGGCGCAGGCTATGGCTACACCTTC.

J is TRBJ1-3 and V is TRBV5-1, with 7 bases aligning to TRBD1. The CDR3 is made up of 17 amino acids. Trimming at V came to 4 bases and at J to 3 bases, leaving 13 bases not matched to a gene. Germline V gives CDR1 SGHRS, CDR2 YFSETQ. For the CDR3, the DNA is TGCGCCAGCAGCCCGACTGCCGGGGACAGCCTTGGAAACACCATATATTTT. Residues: CASSPTAGDSLGNTIYF.

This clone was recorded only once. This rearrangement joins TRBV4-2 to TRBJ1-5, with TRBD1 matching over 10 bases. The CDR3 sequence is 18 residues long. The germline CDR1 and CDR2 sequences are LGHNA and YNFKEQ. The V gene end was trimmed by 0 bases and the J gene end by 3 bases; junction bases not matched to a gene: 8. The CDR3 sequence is CASSQEPLGTGDNQPQHF. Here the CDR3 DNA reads TGTGCCAGCAGCCAAGAACCCCTCGGGACAGGGGACAATCAGCCCCAGCATTTT.

The chain's CDR3 is CASSLSATTAGELFF. The CDR3 nucleotides read TGTGCCAGCAGTTTATCGGCGACTACGGCCGGGGAGCTGTTTTTT. The chain carries TRBV27 and TRBJ2-2; D is possibly TRBD2 (5 bases). CDR1 is MNHEY, CDR2 SMNVEV, per germline (reference sequence). V lost 0 bases and J lost 6, with 11 bases in between. The CDR3 is made up of 15 amino acids.

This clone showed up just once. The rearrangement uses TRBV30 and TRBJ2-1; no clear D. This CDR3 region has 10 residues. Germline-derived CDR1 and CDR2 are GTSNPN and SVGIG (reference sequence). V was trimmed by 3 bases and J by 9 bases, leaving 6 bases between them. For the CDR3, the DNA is TGTGCCTGGAGAGGCGGTGAGCAGTTCTTC. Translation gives CAWRGGEQFF. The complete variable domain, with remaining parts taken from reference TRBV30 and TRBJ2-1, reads SQTIHQWPATLVQPVGSPLSLECTVEGTSNPNLYWYRQAAGRGLQLLFYSVGIGQISSEVPQNLSASRPQDRQFILSSKKLLLSDSGFYLCAWRGGEQFFGPGTRLTVL.

CDR3 sequence reads: CASSDRPRFSGRKLSYEQYF. The CDR3 DNA follows: TGTGCCAGCAGTGATAGGCCTCGGTTTAGCGGGAGGAAACTCTCCTACGAGCAGTACTTC. V gene TRBV2 combines with J gene TRBJ2-7; TRBD2 matches 10 bases. The CDR3 is 20 amino acids. Losses at the gene ends were 3 bases for V and 0 bases for J; bases not matched to a gene: 17. The germline V gene has CDR1 SNHLY and CDR2 FYNNEI.

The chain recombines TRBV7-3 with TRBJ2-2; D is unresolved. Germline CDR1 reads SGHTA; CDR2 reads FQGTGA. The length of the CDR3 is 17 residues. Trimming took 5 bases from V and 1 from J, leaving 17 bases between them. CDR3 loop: CASSLTPLRENTGELFF. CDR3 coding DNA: TGTGCCAGCAGCCTCACCCCGCTTAGAGAGAACACCGGGGAGCTGTTTTTT.

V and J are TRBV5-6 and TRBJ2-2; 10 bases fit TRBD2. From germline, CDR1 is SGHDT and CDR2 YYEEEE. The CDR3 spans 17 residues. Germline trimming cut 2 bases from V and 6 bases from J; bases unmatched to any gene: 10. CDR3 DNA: TGTGCCAGCAGCTTCACAGGACTAGCGGTTAGGGCCGGGGAGCTGTTTTTT. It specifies CASSFTGLAVRAGELFF.

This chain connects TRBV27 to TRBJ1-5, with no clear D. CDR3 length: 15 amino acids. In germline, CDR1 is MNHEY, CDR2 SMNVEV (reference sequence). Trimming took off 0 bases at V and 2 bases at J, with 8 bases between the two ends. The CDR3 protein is CASSLSAGGNQPQHF. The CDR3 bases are TGTGCCAGCAGTTTATCGGCGGGAGGCAATCAGCCCCAGCATTTT.

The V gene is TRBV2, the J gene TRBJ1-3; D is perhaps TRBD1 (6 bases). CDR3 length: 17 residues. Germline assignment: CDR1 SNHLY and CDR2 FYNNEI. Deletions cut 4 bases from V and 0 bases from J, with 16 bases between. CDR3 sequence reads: CASSGLRRQDSGNTIYF. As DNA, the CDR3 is TGTGCCAGCAGTGGGTTAAGAAGACAGGACTCTGGAAACACCATATATTTT.

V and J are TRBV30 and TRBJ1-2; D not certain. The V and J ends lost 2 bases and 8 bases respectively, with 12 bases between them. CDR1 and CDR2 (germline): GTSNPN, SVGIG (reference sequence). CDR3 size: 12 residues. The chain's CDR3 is CAWSLVKEGYTF. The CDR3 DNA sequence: TGTGCCTGGAGTCTGGTGAAGGAGGGCTACACCTTC.

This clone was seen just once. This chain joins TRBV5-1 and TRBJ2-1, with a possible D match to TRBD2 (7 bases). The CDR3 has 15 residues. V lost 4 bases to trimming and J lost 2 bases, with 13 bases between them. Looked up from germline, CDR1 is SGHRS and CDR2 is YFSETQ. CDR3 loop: CASSPRGAAYNEQFF. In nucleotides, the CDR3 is TGCGCCAGCAGCCCACGGGGGGCGGCCTACAATGAGCAGTTCTTC.

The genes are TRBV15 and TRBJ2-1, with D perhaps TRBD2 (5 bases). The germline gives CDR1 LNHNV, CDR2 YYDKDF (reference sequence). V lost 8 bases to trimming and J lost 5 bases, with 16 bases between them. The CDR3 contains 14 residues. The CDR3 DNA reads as TGTGCCACCGATGGCGGAGGTCCAAACAATGAGCAGTTCTTC. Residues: CATDGGGPNNEQFF.

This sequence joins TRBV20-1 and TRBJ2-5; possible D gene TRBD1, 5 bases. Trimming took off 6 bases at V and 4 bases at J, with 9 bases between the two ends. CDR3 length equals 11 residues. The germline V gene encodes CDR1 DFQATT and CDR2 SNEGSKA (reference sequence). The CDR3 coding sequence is TGCAGTGCGGGGCTGGGAGAGACCCAGTACTTC. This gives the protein CSAGLGETQYF.

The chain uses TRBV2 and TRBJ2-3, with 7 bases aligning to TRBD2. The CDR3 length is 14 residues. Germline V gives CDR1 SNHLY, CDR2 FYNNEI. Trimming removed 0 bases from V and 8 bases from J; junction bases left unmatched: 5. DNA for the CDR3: TGTGCCAGCAGTGAAGCGCGGGGGATAGGTACGCAGTATTTT. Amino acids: CASSEARGIGTQYF.

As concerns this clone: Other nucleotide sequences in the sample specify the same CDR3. Here the CDR3 reads CASSFGTEAFF. The CDR3 nucleotides read TGTGCCAGCAGCTTCGGGACTGAAGCTTTCTTT. V usage is TRBV5-6 and J usage is TRBJ1-1; D not resolved. Germline-derived CDR1 and CDR2 are SGHDT and YYEEEE. CDR3 size: 11 residues. V dropped 2 bases and J dropped 5 bases, with 4 bases sitting between them.

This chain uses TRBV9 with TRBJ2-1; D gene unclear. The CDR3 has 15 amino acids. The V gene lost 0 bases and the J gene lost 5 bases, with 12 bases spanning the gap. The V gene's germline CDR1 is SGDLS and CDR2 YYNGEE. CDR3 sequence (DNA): TGTGCCAGCAGCGTAGCTCCGCGTCTCAACAATGAGCAGTTCTTC. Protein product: CASSVAPRLNNEQFF.

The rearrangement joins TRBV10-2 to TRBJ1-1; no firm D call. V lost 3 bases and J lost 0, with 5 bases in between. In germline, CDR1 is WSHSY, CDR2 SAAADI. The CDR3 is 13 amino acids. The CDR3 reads CASSESMNTEAFF. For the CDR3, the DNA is TGCGCCAGCAGTGAAAGCATGAACACTGAAGCTTTCTTT.

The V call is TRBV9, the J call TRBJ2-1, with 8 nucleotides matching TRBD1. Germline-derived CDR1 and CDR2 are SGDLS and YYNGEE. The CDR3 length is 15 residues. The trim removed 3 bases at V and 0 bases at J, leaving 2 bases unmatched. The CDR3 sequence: CASSGTGSSYNEQFF. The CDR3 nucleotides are TGTGCCAGCAGCGGGACAGGGAGCTCCTACAATGAGCAGTTCTTC.

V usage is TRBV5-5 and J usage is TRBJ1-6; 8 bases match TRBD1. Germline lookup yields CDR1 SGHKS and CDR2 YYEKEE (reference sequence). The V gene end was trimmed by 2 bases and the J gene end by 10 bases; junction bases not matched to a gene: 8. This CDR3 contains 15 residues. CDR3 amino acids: CASSLLQGAYSPLHF. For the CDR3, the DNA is TGTGCCAGCAGCTTACTCCAGGGGGCATACTCACCCCTCCACTTT.

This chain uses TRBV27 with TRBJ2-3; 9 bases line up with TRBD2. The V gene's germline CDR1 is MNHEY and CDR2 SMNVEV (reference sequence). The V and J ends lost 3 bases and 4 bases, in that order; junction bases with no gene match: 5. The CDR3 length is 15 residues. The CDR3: CASSFGGLASDTQYF. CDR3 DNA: TGTGCCAGCAGTTTCGGGGGACTAGCCTCAGATACGCAGTATTTT.

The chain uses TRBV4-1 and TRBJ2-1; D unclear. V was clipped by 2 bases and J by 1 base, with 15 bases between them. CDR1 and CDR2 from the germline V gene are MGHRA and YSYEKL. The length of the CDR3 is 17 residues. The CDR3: CASSQSRRQVSYNEQFF. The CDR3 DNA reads TGCGCCAGCAGCCAATCCCGACGGCAGGTTTCCTACAATGAGCAGTTCTTC.

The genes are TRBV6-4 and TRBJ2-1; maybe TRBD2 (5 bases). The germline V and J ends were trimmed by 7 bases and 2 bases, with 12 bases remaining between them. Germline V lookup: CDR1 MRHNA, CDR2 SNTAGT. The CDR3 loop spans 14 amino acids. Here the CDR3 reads CASKKDSAYNEQFF. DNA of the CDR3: TGTGCCAGCAAGAAGGACTCCGCCTACAATGAGCAGTTCTTC.

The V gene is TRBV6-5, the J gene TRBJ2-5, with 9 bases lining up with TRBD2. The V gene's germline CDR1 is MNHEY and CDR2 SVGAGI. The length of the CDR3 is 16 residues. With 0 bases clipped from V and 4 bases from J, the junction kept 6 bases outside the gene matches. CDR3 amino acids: CASSYSASGRLETQYF. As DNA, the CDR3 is TGTGCCAGCAGTTACTCGGCCAGCGGGAGGTTAGAGACCCAGTACTTC.

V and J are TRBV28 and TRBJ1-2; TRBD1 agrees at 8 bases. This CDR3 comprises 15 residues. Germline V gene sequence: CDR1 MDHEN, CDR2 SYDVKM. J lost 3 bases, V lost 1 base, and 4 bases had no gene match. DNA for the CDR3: TGTGCCAGCAGTTTATCGACAGGGGTGCACTATGGCTACACCTTC. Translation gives CASSLSTGVHYGYTF.

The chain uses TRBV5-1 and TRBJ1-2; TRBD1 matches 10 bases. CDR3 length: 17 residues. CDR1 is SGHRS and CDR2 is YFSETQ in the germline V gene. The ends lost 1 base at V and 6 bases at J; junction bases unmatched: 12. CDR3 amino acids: CASSLYRTGGFLDGYTF. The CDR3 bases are TGCGCCAGCAGCTTGTACAGGACAGGGGGATTCTTAGATGGCTACACCTTC.

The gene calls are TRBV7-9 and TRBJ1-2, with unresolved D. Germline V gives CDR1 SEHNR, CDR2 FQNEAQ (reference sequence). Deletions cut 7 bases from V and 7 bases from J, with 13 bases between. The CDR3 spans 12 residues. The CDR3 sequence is CASTLFGTGYTF. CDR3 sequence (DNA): TGTGCCAGCACCTTGTTCGGTACTGGCTACACCTTC.

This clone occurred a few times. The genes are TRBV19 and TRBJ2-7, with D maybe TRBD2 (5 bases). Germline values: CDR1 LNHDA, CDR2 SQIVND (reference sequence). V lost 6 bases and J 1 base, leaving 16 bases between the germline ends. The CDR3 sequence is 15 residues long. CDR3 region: CASSYPGSGSYEQYF. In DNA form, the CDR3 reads TGTGCCAGTAGCTATCCGGGGTCGGGGTCCTACGAGCAGTACTTC.

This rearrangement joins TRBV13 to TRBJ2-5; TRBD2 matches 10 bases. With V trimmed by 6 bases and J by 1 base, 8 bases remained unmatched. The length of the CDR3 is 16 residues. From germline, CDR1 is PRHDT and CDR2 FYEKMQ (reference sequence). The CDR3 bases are TGTGCCAGCAGTTCTCGACTAGCGGGCTTCCAAGAGACCCAGTACTTC. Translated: CASSSRLAGFQETQYF.

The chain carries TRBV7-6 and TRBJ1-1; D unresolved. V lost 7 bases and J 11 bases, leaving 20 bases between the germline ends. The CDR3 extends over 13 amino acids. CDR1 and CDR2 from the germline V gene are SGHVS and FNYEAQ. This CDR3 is CASIPDGSRVAFF. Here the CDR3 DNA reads TGTGCCAGCATCCCAGACGGTAGCCGGGTGGCTTTCTTT.